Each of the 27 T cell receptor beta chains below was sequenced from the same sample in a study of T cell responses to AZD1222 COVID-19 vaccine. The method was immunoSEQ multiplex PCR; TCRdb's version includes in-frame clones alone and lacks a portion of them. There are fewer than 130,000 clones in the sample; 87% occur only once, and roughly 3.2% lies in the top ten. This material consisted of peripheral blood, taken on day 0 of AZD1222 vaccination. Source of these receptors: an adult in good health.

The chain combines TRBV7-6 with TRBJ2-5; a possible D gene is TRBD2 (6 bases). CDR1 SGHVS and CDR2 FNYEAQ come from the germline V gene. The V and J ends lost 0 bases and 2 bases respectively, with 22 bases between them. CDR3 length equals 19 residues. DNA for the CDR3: TGTGCCAGCAGCTTAGCGCTGAGTGGGGGGAAGGGGATTCAAGAGACCCAGTACTTC. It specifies CASSLALSGGKGIQETQYF.

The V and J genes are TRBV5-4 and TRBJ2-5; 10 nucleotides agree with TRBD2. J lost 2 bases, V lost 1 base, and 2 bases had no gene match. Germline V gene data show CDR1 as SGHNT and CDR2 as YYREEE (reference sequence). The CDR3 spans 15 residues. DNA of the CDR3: TGTGCCAGCAGCTTGACTAGCGGGGTACAAGAGACCCAGTACTTC. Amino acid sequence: CASSLTSGVQETQYF.

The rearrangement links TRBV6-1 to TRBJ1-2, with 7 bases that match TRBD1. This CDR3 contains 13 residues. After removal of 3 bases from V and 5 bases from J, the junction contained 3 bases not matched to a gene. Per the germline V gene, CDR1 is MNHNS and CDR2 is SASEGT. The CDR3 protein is CASSDQGGYGYTF. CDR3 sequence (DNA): TGTGCCAGCAGTGACCAGGGGGGTTATGGCTACACCTTC.

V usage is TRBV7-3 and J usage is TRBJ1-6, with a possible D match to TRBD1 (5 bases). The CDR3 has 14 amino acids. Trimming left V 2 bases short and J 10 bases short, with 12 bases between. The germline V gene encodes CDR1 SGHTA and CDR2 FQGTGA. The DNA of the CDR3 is TGTGCCAGCAGCTTACTGGCAGGGTCCTCACCCCTCCACTTT. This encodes CASSLLAGSSPLHF. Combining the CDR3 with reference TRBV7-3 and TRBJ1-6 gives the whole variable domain GAGVSQTPSNKVTEKGKYVELRCDPISGHTALYWYRQSLGQGPEFLIYFQGTGAADDSGLPNDRFFAVRPEGSVSTLKIQRTERGDSAVYLCASSLLAGSSPLHFGNGTRLTVT.

The CDR3 DNA is TGCGCCAGCAGCCAAGATTTAGGTCAAGAGACCCAGTACTTC. It is translated as CASSQDLGQETQYF. The chain uses TRBV4-3 and TRBJ2-5; D is unclear. Trimming took 0 bases from V and 2 from J, leaving 7 bases between them. Germline V gives CDR1 LGHNA, CDR2 YSLEER. The CDR3 totals 14 residues.

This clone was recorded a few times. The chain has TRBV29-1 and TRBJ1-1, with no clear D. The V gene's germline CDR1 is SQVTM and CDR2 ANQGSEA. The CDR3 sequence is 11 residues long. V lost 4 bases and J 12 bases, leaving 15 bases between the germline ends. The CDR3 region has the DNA TGCAGCGTTGTTGTTGGGTTTATAACTTTCTTT. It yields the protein CSVVVGFITFF.

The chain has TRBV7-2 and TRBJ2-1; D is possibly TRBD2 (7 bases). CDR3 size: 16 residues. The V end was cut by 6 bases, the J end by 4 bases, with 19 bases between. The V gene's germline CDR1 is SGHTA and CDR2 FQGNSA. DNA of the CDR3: TGTGCCAGCAGGTCCGGGTCGGGGGGCTTTTACAATGAGCAGTTCTTC. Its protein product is CASRSGSGGFYNEQFF.

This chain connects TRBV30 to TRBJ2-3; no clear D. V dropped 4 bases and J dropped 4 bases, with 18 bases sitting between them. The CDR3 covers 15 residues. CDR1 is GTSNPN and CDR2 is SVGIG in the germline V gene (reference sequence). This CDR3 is CAWMRPIYGADTQYF. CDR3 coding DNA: TGTGCCTGGATGCGCCCGATTTATGGGGCAGATACGCAGTATTTT.

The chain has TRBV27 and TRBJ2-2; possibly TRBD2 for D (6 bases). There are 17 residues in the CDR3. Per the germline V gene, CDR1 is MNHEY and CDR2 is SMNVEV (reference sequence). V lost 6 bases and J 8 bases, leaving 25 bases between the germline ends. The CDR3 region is CASSPPGPAGRRGELFF. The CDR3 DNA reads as TGTGCCAGCAGCCCGCCGGGGCCCGCGGGGAGAAGAGGGGAGCTGTTTTTT.

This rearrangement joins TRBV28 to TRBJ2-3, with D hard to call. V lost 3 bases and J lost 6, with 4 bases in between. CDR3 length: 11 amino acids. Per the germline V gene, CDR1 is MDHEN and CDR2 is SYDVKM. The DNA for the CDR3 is TGTGCCAGCAGTTTTGAGGATACGCAGTATTTT. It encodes CASSFEDTQYF.

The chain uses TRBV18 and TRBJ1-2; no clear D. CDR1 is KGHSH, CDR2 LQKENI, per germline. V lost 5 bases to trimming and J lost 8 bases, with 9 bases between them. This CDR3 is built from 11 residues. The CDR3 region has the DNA TGTGCCAGCTCAGAAGAGTCGGGCTACACCTTC. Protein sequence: CASSEESGYTF.

The CDR3 nucleotides are TGTGCCAGCAGCCCGCACTCCTACGAGCAGTACTTC. Protein product: CASSPHSYEQYF. The chain recombines TRBV3-1 (or the pseudogene TRBV3-2) with TRBJ2-7; D remains unclear. Germline V gene data show CDR1 as LGHDT and CDR2 as YNNKEL (reference sequence). The germline V and J ends were trimmed by 4 bases and 0 bases, with 4 bases remaining between them. This CDR3 spans 12 amino acids.

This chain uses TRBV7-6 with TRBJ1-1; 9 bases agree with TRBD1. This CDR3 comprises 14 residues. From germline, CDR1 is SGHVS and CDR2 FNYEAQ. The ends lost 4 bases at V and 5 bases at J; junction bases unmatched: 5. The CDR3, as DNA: TGTGCCAGCAGCTCGGGACAGGGACATACTGAAGCTTTCTTT. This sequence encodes CASSSGQGHTEAFF.

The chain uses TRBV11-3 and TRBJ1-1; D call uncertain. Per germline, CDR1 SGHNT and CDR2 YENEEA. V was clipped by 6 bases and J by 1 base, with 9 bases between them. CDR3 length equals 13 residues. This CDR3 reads CASSAGRNTEAFF. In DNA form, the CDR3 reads TGTGCCAGCAGTGCGGGCAGGAACACTGAAGCTTTCTTT.

CDR3 residues: CASRERDRDYEQYF. CDR3 nucleotide sequence: TGTGCCAGTAGGGAAAGGGACAGGGACTACGAGCAGTACTTC. This sequence joins TRBV19 and TRBJ2-7, with TRBD1 matching over 9 bases. The CDR3 is 14 residues long. CDR1 and CDR2 (germline): LNHDA, SQIVND (reference sequence). The V and J ends lost 6 bases and 3 bases, in that order; junction bases with no gene match: 6.

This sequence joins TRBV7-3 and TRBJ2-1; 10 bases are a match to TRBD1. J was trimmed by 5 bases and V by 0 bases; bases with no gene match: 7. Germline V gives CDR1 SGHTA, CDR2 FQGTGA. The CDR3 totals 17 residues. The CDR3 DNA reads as TGTGCCAGCAGCTTAACACCCGCCGGGACAGGGGACAATGAGCAGTTCTTC. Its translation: CASSLTPAGTGDNEQFF.

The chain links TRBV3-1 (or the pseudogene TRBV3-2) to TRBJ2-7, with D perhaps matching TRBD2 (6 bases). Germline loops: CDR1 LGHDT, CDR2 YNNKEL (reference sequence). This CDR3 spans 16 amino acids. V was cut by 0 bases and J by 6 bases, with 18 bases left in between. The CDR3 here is CASSQELSGGRGEQYF. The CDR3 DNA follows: TGTGCCAGCAGCCAAGAACTTAGCGGCGGTCGTGGCGAGCAGTACTTC.

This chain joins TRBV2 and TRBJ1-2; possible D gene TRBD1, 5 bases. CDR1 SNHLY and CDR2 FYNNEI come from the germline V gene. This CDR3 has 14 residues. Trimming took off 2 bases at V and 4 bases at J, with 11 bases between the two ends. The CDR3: CASSEMGQSYGYTF. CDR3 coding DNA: TGTGCCAGCAGTGAAATGGGGCAGAGCTATGGCTACACCTTC.

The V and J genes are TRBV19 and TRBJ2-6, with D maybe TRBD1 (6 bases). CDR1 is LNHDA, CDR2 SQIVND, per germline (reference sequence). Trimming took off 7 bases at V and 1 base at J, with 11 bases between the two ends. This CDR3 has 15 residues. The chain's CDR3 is CASTLGQSGANVLTF. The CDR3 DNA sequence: TGTGCCAGTACCCTAGGACAGTCTGGGGCCAACGTCCTGACTTTC.

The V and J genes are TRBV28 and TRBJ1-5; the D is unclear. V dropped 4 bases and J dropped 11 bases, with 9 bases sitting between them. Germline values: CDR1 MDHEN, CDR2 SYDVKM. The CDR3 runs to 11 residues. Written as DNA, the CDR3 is TGTGCCAGCAGTTCCCAGATGGCCCAGCATTTT. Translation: CASSSQMAQHF. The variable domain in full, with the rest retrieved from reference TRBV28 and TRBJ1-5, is DVKVTQSSRYLVKRTGEKVFLECVQDMDHENMFWYRQDPGLGLRLIYFSYDVKMKEKGDIPEGYSVSREKKERFSLILESASTNQTSMYLCASSSQMAQHFGDGTRLSIL.

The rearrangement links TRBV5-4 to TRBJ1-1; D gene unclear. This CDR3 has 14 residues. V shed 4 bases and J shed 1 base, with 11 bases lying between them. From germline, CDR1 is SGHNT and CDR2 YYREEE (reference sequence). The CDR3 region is CASSHRTENTEAFF. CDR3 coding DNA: TGTGCCAGCAGCCATCGGACGGAGAACACTGAAGCTTTCTTT.

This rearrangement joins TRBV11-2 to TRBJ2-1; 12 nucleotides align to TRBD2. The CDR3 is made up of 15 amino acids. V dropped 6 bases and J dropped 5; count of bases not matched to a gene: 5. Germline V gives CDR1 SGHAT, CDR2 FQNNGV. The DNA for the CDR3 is TGTGCCAGCAGGAAGGGACTAGCGGGTAACAATGAGCAGTTCTTC. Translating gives CASRKGLAGNNEQFF. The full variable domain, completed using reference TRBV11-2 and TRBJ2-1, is EAGVAQSPRYKIIEKRQSVAFWCNPISGHATLYWYQQILGQGPKLLIQFQNNGVVDDSQLPKDRFSAERLKGVDSTLKIQPAKLEDSAVYLCASRKGLAGNNEQFFGPGTRLTVL.

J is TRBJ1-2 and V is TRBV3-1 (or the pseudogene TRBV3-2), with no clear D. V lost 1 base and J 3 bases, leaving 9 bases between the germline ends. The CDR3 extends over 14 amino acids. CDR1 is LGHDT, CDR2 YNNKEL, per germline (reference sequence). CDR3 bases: TGTGCCAGCAGCCAAGGGAGAAACCACTATGGCTACACCTTC. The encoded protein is CASSQGRNHYGYTF.

This chain's CDR3 is CASSLEVPTGNTIYF. The CDR3 DNA follows: TGTGCCAGCAGCTTGGAGGTCCCCACTGGAAACACCATATATTTT. The chain is built from TRBV7-2 and TRBJ1-3; D not certain. Germline CDR1 reads SGHTA; CDR2 reads FQGNSA. Trimming cost V 3 bases and J 2 bases, with 11 bases left between them. The CDR3 has 15 residues. Full variable domain (outside the CDR3, taken from reference TRBV7-2 and TRBJ1-3): GAGVSQSPSNKVTEKGKDVELRCDPISGHTALYWYRQSLGQGLEFLIYFQGNSAPDKSGLPSDRFSAERTGGSVSTLTIQRTQQEDSAVYLCASSLEVPTGNTIYFGEGSWLTVV.

CDR3 sequence reads: CASSQMGDQPQHF. The CDR3 nucleotides are TGTGCCAGCAGCCAGATGGGGGATCAGCCCCAGCATTTT. The gene calls are TRBV3-1 (or the pseudogene TRBV3-2) and TRBJ1-5; TRBD1 might be the D (5 bases). Germline V gene sequence: CDR1 LGHDT, CDR2 YNNKEL (reference sequence). Trimming pared 3 bases from V and 5 bases from J, leaving 8 bases between. The length of the CDR3 is 13 residues.

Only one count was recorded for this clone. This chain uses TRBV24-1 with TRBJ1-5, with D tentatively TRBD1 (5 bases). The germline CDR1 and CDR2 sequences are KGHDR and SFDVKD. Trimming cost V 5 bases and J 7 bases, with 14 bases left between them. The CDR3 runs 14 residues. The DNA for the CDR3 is TGTGCCACCAGTGTTCGAGGGGCGGGCCAGCCCCAGCATTTT. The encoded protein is CATSVRGAGQPQHF.

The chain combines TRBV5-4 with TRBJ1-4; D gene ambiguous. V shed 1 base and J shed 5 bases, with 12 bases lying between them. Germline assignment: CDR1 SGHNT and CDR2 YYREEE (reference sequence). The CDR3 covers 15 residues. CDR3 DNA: TGTGCCAGCAGCTTGAATCGACAACGGAATGAAAAACTGTTTTTT. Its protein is CASSLNRQRNEKLFF.